This passage covers 6 T cell receptor beta chains from one sample sequenced in a study of read filtering for tumor transcriptome and immune sequencing. From around 0.4 ug of RNA, a library with molecular barcoded alpha/delta and beta/gamma adaptors was made. TCRdb used MiXCR to reprocess the reads, holding one entry per CDR3 protein. The sample includes over 50,000 distinct CDR3 sequences, nearly 20% of them seen just once. The sequenced material came from a population of CD138-negative cells sorted from bone marrow. These receptors all stem from a donor at least 40 years old with multiple myeloma.

At least ten counts were recorded for this clonotype. The CDR3 bases are TGTGCCAGCAGGCCAGCGGGAGGAACAGATACGCAGTATTTT. Translated, it gives CASRPAGGTDTQYF. This chain connects TRBV12-3 or TRBV12-4 to TRBJ2-3; 9 bases match TRBD2. The CDR3 has 14 residues. J lost 3 bases, V lost 6 bases, and 4 bases had no gene match.

Many counts were recorded for this clonotype. This CDR3 is CASSPRRADNVHEQYF. The CDR3 DNA sequence: TGTGCCAGCAGCCCCCGAAGGGCCGACAACGTCCACGAGCAGTACTTC. This chain joins TRBV7-3 and TRBJ2-7; D call uncertain. The CDR3 is 16 amino acids. The germline V and J ends were trimmed by 5 bases and 5 bases, with 22 bases remaining between them. CDR1 SGHTA and CDR2 FQGTGA come from the germline V gene.

In regard to this clonotype: A far larger clone is a single base away, which makes a read error likely. This chain uses TRBV11-3 with TRBJ2-7; 9 nucleotides agree with TRBD2. Germline-derived CDR1 and CDR2 are SGHNT and YENEEA. Trimming at V came to 5 bases and at J to 7 bases, leaving 9 bases not matched to a gene. The CDR3 runs to 14 residues. This CDR3 is CASSPLSGSNEQYF. In DNA, the CDR3 is TGTGCCAGCAGCCCACTTAGCGGGAGCAATGAGCAGTACTTC.

Only a few counts were recorded for this clonotype. The chain couples TRBV5-1 to TRBJ1-2, with a weak D call TRBD1 (6 bases). CDR1 SGHRS and CDR2 YFSETQ come from the germline V gene. V lost 0 bases to trimming and J lost 1 base, with 10 bases between them. This CDR3 is built from 15 residues. The CDR3 region has the DNA TGCGCCAGCAGCTTGGACGGACAGAATAACTATGGCTACACCTTC. It specifies CASSLDGQNNYGYTF.

This clonotype was seen at least ten times. The chain combines TRBV5-4 with TRBJ2-1; perhaps TRBD2 as D (6 bases). Germline V gene data show CDR1 as SGHNT and CDR2 as YYREEE (reference sequence). With 1 base removed from V and 5 bases from J, the gap between germline ends came to 13 bases. CDR3 length: 15 amino acids. The CDR3 reads CASSLFLGGDNEQFF. The CDR3 DNA follows: TGTGCCAGCAGCTTGTTTCTGGGAGGCGACAATGAGCAGTTCTTC.

This clonotype has a count of ten or more. The chain employs TRBV18 and TRBJ1-1, with D possibly being TRBD1 (5 bases). This CDR3 is 13 amino acids long. Germline CDR1 KGHSH, CDR2 LQKENI. V dropped 6 bases and J dropped 1 base, with 9 bases sitting between them. The CDR3 DNA sequence: TGTGCCAGCTCCCCGGACAAGAACACTGAAGCTTTCTTT. Translation gives CASSPDKNTEAFF.